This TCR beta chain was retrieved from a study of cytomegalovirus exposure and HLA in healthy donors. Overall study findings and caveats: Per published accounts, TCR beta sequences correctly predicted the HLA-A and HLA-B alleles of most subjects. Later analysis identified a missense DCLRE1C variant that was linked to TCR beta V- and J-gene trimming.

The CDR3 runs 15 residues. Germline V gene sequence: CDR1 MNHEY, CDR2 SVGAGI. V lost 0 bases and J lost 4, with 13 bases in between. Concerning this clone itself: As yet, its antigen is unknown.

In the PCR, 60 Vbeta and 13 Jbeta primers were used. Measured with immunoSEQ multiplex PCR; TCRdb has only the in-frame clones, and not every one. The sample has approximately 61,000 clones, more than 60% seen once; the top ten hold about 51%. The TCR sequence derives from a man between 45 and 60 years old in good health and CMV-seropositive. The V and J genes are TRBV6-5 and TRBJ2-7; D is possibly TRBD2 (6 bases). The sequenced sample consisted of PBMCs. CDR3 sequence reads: CASSYSGGPSYEQYF. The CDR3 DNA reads TGTGCCAGCAGTTACTCGGGGGGACCATCTTACGAGCAGTACTTC.